Here is one TCR beta chain with its context. This CDR3 has 16 residues. The entry originates in a study of identifying expanded T cells in peripheral blood. The method was immunoSEQ multiplex PCR; TCRdb's version includes in-frame clones alone and lacks a portion of them. Among about 89,000 clones listed, approximately 88% were seen once. This receptor was taken from a person between 18 and 75 years old in good health. The gene calls are TRBV1 and TRBJ2-2; the D call in the table, TRBD1, was not verified against the DNA. TRBV1 is termed a pseudogene. Sequenced: blood. The CDR3: CTSSQSHRGTTGELFF. CDR3 sequence (DNA): TGCACCAGCAGCCAATCGCACAGGGGGACCACCGGGGAGCTGTTTTTT.